This T cell receptor beta chain was recovered during a study of blood T cell repertoires in COVID-19. Assay used: immunoSEQ multiplex PCR; TCRdb lists only in-frame clones, some missing. Of 130,000 or so clones listed, around three quarters were seen once; the top ten hold under 2.5%. V lost 7 bases to trimming and J lost 7 bases, with 14 bases between them. The length of the CDR3 is 14 residues. Germline CDR1 reads SNHLY; CDR2 reads FYNNEI. The sequenced material came from peripheral blood. The TCR sequence derives from a woman aged 70-85 years with acute or convalescent COVID-19. This chain links TRBV2 with TRBJ1-6; D is uncertain. The CDR3, as DNA: TGTGCCAGCAACTGGCAGTTAGCGAATTCACCCCTCCACTTT. Its protein product is CASNWQLANSPLHF.